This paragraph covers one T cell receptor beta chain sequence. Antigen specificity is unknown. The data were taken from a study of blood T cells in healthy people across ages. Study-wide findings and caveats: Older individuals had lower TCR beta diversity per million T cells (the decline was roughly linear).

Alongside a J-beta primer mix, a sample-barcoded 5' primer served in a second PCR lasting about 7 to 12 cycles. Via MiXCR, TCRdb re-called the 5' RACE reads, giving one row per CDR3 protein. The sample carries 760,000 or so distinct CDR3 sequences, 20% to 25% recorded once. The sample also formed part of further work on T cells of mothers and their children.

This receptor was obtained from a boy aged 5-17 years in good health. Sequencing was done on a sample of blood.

The CDR3 is CSVEKTGYGYTF. The CDR3 nucleotides read TGCAGCGTTGAAAAGACAGGTTATGGCTACACCTTC. This rearrangement joins TRBV29-1 to TRBJ1-2, with a possible D match to TRBD1 (6 bases). Trimming took off 2 bases at V and 5 bases at J, with 9 bases between the two ends. Looked up from germline, CDR1 is SQVTM and CDR2 is ANQGSEA. The CDR3 extends over 12 amino acids.